A selection of T cell receptor beta chains follows, all from one sample in a study of cytomegalovirus exposure and HLA in healthy donors. Method: immunoSEQ multiplex PCR; TCRdb's copy keeps in-frame clones and lacks some. The profile shows some 95,000 clones, roughly 80% of them singletons. Material for sequencing was PBMCs. The receptors shown here come from a man between 45 and 60 years old in good health and CMV-seropositive. Each CDR3 is given with its conserved first and last residue. Fields, in order: clone size, J gene, D gene, V gene, CDR3 DNA, CDR3 protein. The D gene is left open where the match is weak. Clone size is shown for a subset of rows, as once, few, many or a class of expanded clone.

clone_size: -
j_call: TRBJ2-7
d_call: TRBD1
v_call: TRBV13
cdr3_nt: TGTGCCAGCAGCCCTGTCGTCGGGACAGACCAAACCTACGAGCAGTACTTC
cdr3_aa: CASSPVVGTDQTYEQYF

clone_size: -
j_call: TRBJ1-1
d_call: TRBD1
v_call: TRBV5-1
cdr3_nt: TGCGCCAGCAGCTTGGAGGGACAGAAGAACACTGAAGCTTTCTTT
cdr3_aa: CASSLEGQKNTEAFF

clone_size: once
j_call: TRBJ1-3
d_call: -
v_call: TRBV7-3
cdr3_nt: TGTGCCAGCAGCCCCGGAGGGTCAGGAAGAAACACCATATATTTT
cdr3_aa: CASSPGGSGRNTIYF

clone_size: -
j_call: TRBJ1-2
d_call: -
v_call: TRBV2
cdr3_nt: TGTGCCAGCAGTGAACAGGCGGGCAACTATGGCTACACCTTC
cdr3_aa: CASSEQAGNYGYTF

clone_size: -
j_call: TRBJ2-1
d_call: -
v_call: TRBV2
cdr3_nt: TGTGCCAGCAGTGATGTCCGGGAGCAGTTCTTC
cdr3_aa: CASSDVREQFF

clone_size: -
j_call: TRBJ1-3
d_call: -
v_call: TRBV25-1
cdr3_nt: TGTGCCAGCAGGAGCTCTGGAAACACCATATATTTT
cdr3_aa: CASRSSGNTIYF

clone_size: -
j_call: TRBJ2-2
d_call: -
v_call: TRBV27
cdr3_nt: TGTGCCAGCAGTTTCCAGGGGGGGAACACCGGGGAGCTGTTTTTT
cdr3_aa: CASSFQGGNTGELFF

clone_size: -
j_call: TRBJ1-1
d_call: TRBD1
v_call: TRBV4-2
cdr3_nt: TGTGCCAGCAGCAAAGGACAGGGGGAGTTAGATGAAGCTTTCTTT
cdr3_aa: CASSKGQGELDEAFF

clone_size: -
j_call: TRBJ1-1
d_call: TRBD1
v_call: TRBV7-9
cdr3_nt: TGTGCCAGCACCGCTCGGGCGACAGGGTCGGACACTGAAGCTTTCTTT
cdr3_aa: CASTARATGSDTEAFF

clone_size: -
j_call: TRBJ2-5
d_call: TRBD2
v_call: TRBV4-3
cdr3_nt: TGCGCCAGCAGCCAAGTCCATACCGGGACTAGCGCTGAGACCCAGTACTTC
cdr3_aa: CASSQVHTGTSAETQYF

clone_size: medium-sized
j_call: TRBJ2-1
d_call: -
v_call: TRBV28
cdr3_nt: TGTGCCAGCAGCCCCGTTCTAGGCTACAATGAGCAGTTCTTC
cdr3_aa: CASSPVLGYNEQFF

clone_size: -
j_call: TRBJ2-7
d_call: TRBD1
v_call: TRBV7-9
cdr3_nt: TGTGCCAGCAGCAACCCCGGACAGGGAATCTACGAGCAGTACTTC
cdr3_aa: CASSNPGQGIYEQYF

clone_size: -
j_call: TRBJ1-4
d_call: TRBD1
v_call: TRBV13
cdr3_nt: TGTGCCAGCAGTTCCGGACAGGGGGCCTTTGGTCTGTTTTTT
cdr3_aa: CASSSGQGAFGLFF

clone_size: -
j_call: TRBJ2-7
d_call: -
v_call: TRBV5-1
cdr3_nt: TGCGCCAGCAGCTTGGCCCCCGGTACTGTATACGAGCAGTACTTC
cdr3_aa: CASSLAPGTVYEQYF

clone_size: -
j_call: TRBJ2-1
d_call: TRBD2
v_call: TRBV6-5
cdr3_nt: TGTGCCAGCAGTTTAGAGCGGGGCCAGATGTTCTTC
cdr3_aa: CASSLERGQMFF

clone_size: -
j_call: TRBJ2-7
d_call: -
v_call: TRBV23-1
cdr3_nt: TGCGCCAGCCTTTCAGGGCAGAGCTCCTACGAGCAGTACTTC
cdr3_aa: CASLSGQSSYEQYF

clone_size: -
j_call: TRBJ1-2
d_call: -
v_call: TRBV6-6
cdr3_nt: TGTGCCAGCAGTTCCCCGATGGGAGGGGAAGGTGGCTACACCTTC
cdr3_aa: CASSSPMGGEGGYTF

clone_size: few
j_call: TRBJ1-2
d_call: TRBD1
v_call: TRBV28
cdr3_nt: TGTGCCAGCAGTTTCCCACAGACAGGGCTAGGCTATGGCTACACCTTC
cdr3_aa: CASSFPQTGLGYGYTF

clone_size: -
j_call: TRBJ1-6
d_call: TRBD1
v_call: TRBV6-1
cdr3_nt: TGTGCCAGCAGTGAGCCAAACAGGGGAAGTAATTCACCCCTCCACTTT
cdr3_aa: CASSEPNRGSNSPLHF

clone_size: -
j_call: TRBJ1-6
d_call: -
v_call: TRBV11-2
cdr3_nt: TGTGCCAGCAGCTTAGTAGCAGGGCCTTCCTATAATTCACCCCTCCACTTT
cdr3_aa: CASSLVAGPSYNSPLHF

clone_size: -
j_call: TRBJ2-4
d_call: -
v_call: TRBV5-1
cdr3_nt: TGCGCCAGCAGCTTGGGGGGGCATAGCAAAAACATTCAGTACTTC
cdr3_aa: CASSLGGHSKNIQYF

clone_size: -
j_call: TRBJ2-7
d_call: TRBD1
v_call: TRBV4-1
cdr3_nt: TGCGCCAGCAGCCAAGGGCGGTGGGGACAGGGGTCCTACGAGCAGTACTTC
cdr3_aa: CASSQGRWGQGSYEQYF

clone_size: once
j_call: TRBJ1-2
d_call: TRBD1
v_call: TRBV4-1
cdr3_nt: TGCGCCAGCAGCCAAGATCACCTGGCAGGGGGCTATGGCTACACCTTC
cdr3_aa: CASSQDHLAGGYGYTF

clone_size: once
j_call: TRBJ2-1
d_call: TRBD2
v_call: TRBV28
cdr3_nt: TGTGCCAGCAGTGCTAGCGGGTGGGGCTCCTACAATGAGCAGTTCTTC
cdr3_aa: CASSASGWGSYNEQFF

clone_size: -
j_call: TRBJ1-1
d_call: -
v_call: TRBV7-9
cdr3_nt: TGTGCCAGCAGCTTTGCCCCGGTGAACACTGAAGCTTTCTTT
cdr3_aa: CASSFAPVNTEAFF

clone_size: -
j_call: TRBJ1-4
d_call: TRBD1
v_call: TRBV6-5
cdr3_nt: TGTGCCAGCAGTTACTCGGACAGGGGGCACGAAAAACTGTTTTTT
cdr3_aa: CASSYSDRGHEKLFF

clone_size: -
j_call: TRBJ2-5
d_call: TRBD2
v_call: TRBV5-4
cdr3_nt: TGTGCCAGCAGCTGGCTAGCGGGGGGAGAGACCCAGTACTTC
cdr3_aa: CASSWLAGGETQYF

clone_size: few
j_call: TRBJ2-2
d_call: -
v_call: TRBV5-6
cdr3_nt: TGTGCCAGCAGCTTGGAGGGGGGGTTTTCCTTCGGGGAGCTGTTTTTT
cdr3_aa: CASSLEGGFSFGELFF

clone_size: -
j_call: TRBJ2-3
d_call: TRBD2
v_call: TRBV30
cdr3_nt: TGTGCCTGGAGTGTTGGGGCGGGGGGCCTCACAGATACGCAGTATTTT
cdr3_aa: CAWSVGAGGLTDTQYF

clone_size: -
j_call: TRBJ2-2
d_call: -
v_call: TRBV13
cdr3_nt: TGTGCCAGCAGCTTATCCAGGGGAAACACCGGGGAGCTGTTTTTT
cdr3_aa: CASSLSRGNTGELFF

clone_size: -
j_call: TRBJ2-7
d_call: TRBD1
v_call: TRBV19
cdr3_nt: TGTGCCAGTAGTATACGACAGGGTTACGAGCAGTACTTC
cdr3_aa: CASSIRQGYEQYF

clone_size: -
j_call: TRBJ2-3
d_call: TRBD1
v_call: TRBV9
cdr3_nt: TGTGCCAGCAGCGTCGGACAGGGAGGCCTACCTAGCACAGATACGCAGTATTTT
cdr3_aa: CASSVGQGGLPSTDTQYF

clone_size: few
j_call: TRBJ1-1
d_call: -
v_call: TRBV4-1
cdr3_nt: TGCGCCAGCAGCCAAGATCAAGGCCCAGGGACTGAAGCTTTCTTT
cdr3_aa: CASSQDQGPGTEAFF

clone_size: few
j_call: TRBJ2-3
d_call: TRBD2
v_call: TRBV4-3
cdr3_nt: TGCGCCAGCAGCCAAGATTGGACTAGCGGGGGGGGACAACCAGGGGATACGCAGTATTTT
cdr3_aa: CASSQDWTSGGGQPGDTQYF

clone_size: few
j_call: TRBJ1-5
d_call: TRBD1
v_call: TRBV6-6
cdr3_nt: TGTGCCAGCAGGGGGACTGACAGGGGCAATCAGCCCCAGCATTTT
cdr3_aa: CASRGTDRGNQPQHF

clone_size: -
j_call: TRBJ2-5
d_call: -
v_call: TRBV5-4
cdr3_nt: TGTGCCAGCAGCTTGGGTAGCCGGGGTGAGACCCAGTACTTC
cdr3_aa: CASSLGSRGETQYF

clone_size: -
j_call: TRBJ2-7
d_call: -
v_call: TRBV18
cdr3_nt: TGTGCCAGCTCACCCGGGACACCTGGATGGCAGCAGTACTTC
cdr3_aa: CASSPGTPGWQQYF

clone_size: -
j_call: TRBJ2-5
d_call: TRBD2
v_call: TRBV9
cdr3_nt: TGTGCCAGCAGCGTAGCGGCTAGCGGGGATAACCAAGAGACCCAGTACTTC
cdr3_aa: CASSVAASGDNQETQYF

clone_size: -
j_call: TRBJ1-5
d_call: TRBD1
v_call: TRBV27
cdr3_nt: TGTGCCAGCAGTTCTCGACCGACAGGGGGCAATCAGCCCCAGCATTTT
cdr3_aa: CASSSRPTGGNQPQHF

clone_size: -
j_call: TRBJ2-1
d_call: -
v_call: TRBV5-1
cdr3_nt: TGCGCCAGCAGCTTGGAGACCGCCGGGGGATTGTACAATGAGCAGTTCTTC
cdr3_aa: CASSLETAGGLYNEQFF

clone_size: -
j_call: TRBJ2-7
d_call: -
v_call: TRBV28
cdr3_nt: TGTGCCACCCTAGAAGGGGCCGTGGCCTCCTACGAGCAGTACTTC
cdr3_aa: CATLEGAVASYEQYF

clone_size: -
j_call: TRBJ2-1
d_call: -
v_call: TRBV6-5
cdr3_nt: TGTGCCAGCAGTTACTCCCGCCAACTAGGGAATGAGCAGTTCTTC
cdr3_aa: CASSYSRQLGNEQFF

clone_size: few
j_call: TRBJ1-5
d_call: -
v_call: TRBV18
cdr3_nt: TGTGCCAGCTCAAGTGGGTGGGGGCCGAATCAGCCCCAGCATTTT
cdr3_aa: CASSSGWGPNQPQHF

clone_size: -
j_call: TRBJ1-1
d_call: -
v_call: TRBV7-9
cdr3_nt: TGTGCCAGCATTCGACAGGAGAGGAACACTGAAGCTTTCTTT
cdr3_aa: CASIRQERNTEAFF

clone_size: -
j_call: TRBJ1-2
d_call: -
v_call: TRBV4-1
cdr3_nt: TGCGCCAGCAGCCAGGTCGGACAGAATGGCTACACCTTC
cdr3_aa: CASSQVGQNGYTF

clone_size: -
j_call: TRBJ2-5
d_call: TRBD1
v_call: TRBV6-5
cdr3_nt: TGTGCCAGCAGTCTACAGGGGGAGACCCAGTACTTC
cdr3_aa: CASSLQGETQYF

clone_size: -
j_call: TRBJ1-4
d_call: TRBD1
v_call: TRBV28
cdr3_nt: TGTGCCAGCAGTTTGGGCAGGGGGCGGGAAAAACTGTTTTTT
cdr3_aa: CASSLGRGREKLFF

clone_size: -
j_call: TRBJ2-3
d_call: TRBD1
v_call: TRBV29-1
cdr3_nt: TGCAGCGTTTCCCGACAGGGGTCAGATACGCAGTATTTT
cdr3_aa: CSVSRQGSDTQYF